The rows below give T cell receptor beta chains drawn from one sample of a study of blood T cells in healthy people across ages. One entry per CDR3 protein, called by TCRdb with MiXCR from the 5' RACE reads. The sample yields 1.5 million to 2 million distinct CDR3 sequences, almost 35% seen once. Sequencing input: blood. Receptors were obtained from a woman in her twenties or thirties in good health. Both conserved end residues are part of each CDR3. D genes are given only for firm matches. A row's size may be missing; if present it is once, few, many or a size class.

size: few; D: TRBD2; V: TRBV2; J: TRBJ2-5; CDR3: CASSDPSGGIEETQYF; DNA: TGTGCCAGCAGTGATCCTAGCGGGGGGATCGAAGAGACCCAGTACTTC
size: .; D: .; V: TRBV3-1; J: TRBJ1-2; CDR3: CASSQGFGDDGYTF; DNA: TGTGCCAGCAGCCAAGGATTTGGGGACGATGGCTACACCTTC
size: .; D: TRBD1; V: TRBV7-9; J: TRBJ1-4; CDR3: CASVTGTGIEKLFF; DNA: TGTGCCAGCGTAACCGGGACAGGGATTGAAAAACTGTTTTTT
size: .; D: .; V: TRBV7-8; J: TRBJ2-5; CDR3: CASGGKVETQYF; DNA: TGTGCCAGCGGGGGGAAGGTGGAGACCCAGTACTTC
size: .; D: TRBD1; V: TRBV6-5; J: TRBJ1-2; CDR3: CASSGAPGTGEGYTF; DNA: TGTGCCAGCAGTGGCGCTCCCGGGACAGGGGAAGGCTACACCTTC
size: few; D: TRBD1; V: TRBV19; J: TRBJ2-1; CDR3: CASSIVFGDRGLSYNEQFF; DNA: TGTGCCAGTAGTATAGTCTTCGGGGACAGGGGGCTTTCCTACAATGAGCAGTTCTTC
size: few; D: TRBD1; V: TRBV9; J: TRBJ2-3; CDR3: CASSVDPSGRGLTDTQYF; DNA: TGTGCCAGCAGCGTAGACCCCTCGGGCAGGGGGTTGACAGATACGCAGTATTTT
size: few; D: TRBD1; V: TRBV5-1; J: TRBJ2-7; CDR3: CASSLTTGGEYEQYF; DNA: TGCGCCAGCAGCTTAACGACAGGGGGCGAGTACGAGCAGTACTTC
size: once; D: .; V: TRBV28; J: TRBJ2-7; CDR3: CASSLMITGSSYEQYF; DNA: TGTGCCAGCAGTTTGATGATTACAGGCAGCTCCTACGAGCAGTACTTC
size: few; D: .; V: TRBV7-9; J: TRBJ2-7; CDR3: CASSLTEPQYF; DNA: TGTGCCAGCAGCTTGACAGAGCCCCAGTACTTC
size: many; D: .; V: TRBV20-1; J: TRBJ1-1; CDR3: CSARTVGEAFF; DNA: TGCAGTGCTAGGACAGTTGGTGAAGCTTTCTTT
size: .; D: .; V: TRBV20-1; J: TRBJ1-5; CDR3: CSARDIGFSQPQHF; DNA: TGCAGTGCTAGAGATATAGGGTTTAGTCAGCCCCAGCATTTT
size: few; D: TRBD1; V: TRBV7-8; J: TRBJ2-7; CDR3: CAIGTGSSYEQYF; DNA: TGTGCCATCGGGACAGGGAGCTCCTACGAGCAGTACTTC
size: many; D: TRBD2; V: TRBV7-8; J: TRBJ2-2; CDR3: CASSRSGATAGELFF; DNA: TGTGCCAGCAGCCGGAGCGGGGCTACGGCCGGGGAGCTGTTTTTT
size: .; D: TRBD1; V: TRBV12-3/TRBV12-4; J: TRBJ2-1; CDR3: CASSTDRLNEQFF; DNA: TGTGCCAGCAGTACGGACAGGCTGAATGAGCAGTTCTTC
size: .; D: .; V: TRBV7-9; J: TRBJ2-1; CDR3: CASSLGLVPNGQFF; DNA: TGTGCCAGCAGCTTAGGACTAGTTCCCAATGGGCAGTTCTTC
size: few; D: .; V: TRBV4-1; J: TRBJ1-4; CDR3: CATSDDLSEKLFF; DNA: TGCGCCACCTCAGACGACTTGAGTGAAAAACTGTTTTTT
size: .; D: .; V: TRBV9; J: TRBJ2-7; CDR3: CASSVAAGSYEQYF; DNA: TGTGCCAGCAGCGTAGCTGCAGGATCCTACGAGCAGTACTTC
size: .; D: .; V: TRBV6-1; J: TRBJ1-1; CDR3: CASSEAGGKTEAFF; DNA: TGTGCCAGCAGTGAAGCGGGAGGTAAGACTGAAGCTTTCTTT
size: .; D: TRBD2; V: TRBV27; J: TRBJ2-5; CDR3: CASFRAGAEETQYF; DNA: TGTGCCAGCTTCCGAGCGGGGGCGGAGGAGACCCAGTACTTC
size: few; D: .; V: TRBV28; J: TRBJ2-3; CDR3: CASSFWPGSPDTQYF; DNA: TGTGCCAGCAGTTTCTGGCCCGGTAGCCCAGATACGCAGTATTTT
size: .; D: .; V: TRBV9; J: TRBJ2-7; CDR3: CASSVDSYSYEQYF; DNA: TGTGCCAGCAGCGTTGACAGCTATTCCTACGAGCAGTACTTC
size: few; D: TRBD1; V: TRBV11-1; J: TRBJ2-1; CDR3: CASSFLDRTDNEQFF; DNA: TGTGCCAGCAGCTTTCTGGACAGGACGGACAATGAGCAGTTCTTC
size: few; D: .; V: TRBV5-5; J: TRBJ2-7; CDR3: CASSLLPPPNEQYF; DNA: TGTGCCAGCAGCTTGCTTCCACCTCCCAACGAGCAGTACTTC
size: once; D: .; V: TRBV6-9; J: TRBJ1-2; CDR3: CASSHVGRTVDNYGYTF; DNA: TGTGCCAGCAGCCACGTCGGCAGAACCGTCGATAACTATGGCTACACCTTC
size: .; D: .; V: TRBV10-3; J: TRBJ2-5; CDR3: CAIRGEQETQYF; DNA: TGTGCCATCAGGGGGGAACAAGAGACCCAGTACTTC
size: few; D: .; V: TRBV24-1; J: TRBJ2-6; CDR3: CATSANTGPGANVLTF; DNA: TGTGCCACCAGTGCTAATACAGGCCCCGGGGCCAACGTCCTGACTTTC
size: few; D: TRBD1; V: TRBV18; J: TRBJ2-7; CDR3: CASSHGQGPYGQYF; DNA: TGTGCCAGCTCACACGGACAGGGCCCCTACGGGCAGTACTTC
size: .; D: .; V: TRBV27; J: TRBJ1-4; CDR3: CASSGSVTGLATNEKLFF; DNA: TGTGCCAGCAGTGGGTCCGTAACAGGGCTTGCAACTAATGAAAAACTGTTTTTT
size: .; D: .; V: TRBV20-1; J: TRBJ2-7; CDR3: CSARRRTSYEQYF; DNA: TGCAGTGCTAGGAGACGGACCTCCTACGAGCAGTACTTC
size: few; D: TRBD1; V: TRBV5-1; J: TRBJ2-5; CDR3: CASSHGTGILADQETQYF; DNA: TGCGCCAGCAGCCACGGGACAGGGATATTGGCCGATCAAGAGACCCAGTACTTC
size: .; D: TRBD2; V: TRBV7-3; J: TRBJ2-1; CDR3: CASSLTGTSSYNEQFF; DNA: TGTGCCAGCAGCTTAACCGGGACTAGCTCCTACAATGAGCAGTTCTTC
size: .; D: TRBD1; V: TRBV6-5; J: TRBJ2-5; CDR3: CASSTRDRVEEQYF; DNA: TGTGCCAGCAGTACTAGGGACAGGGTGGAAGAGCAGTACTTC
size: few; D: TRBD2; V: TRBV28; J: TRBJ2-1; CDR3: CASSDRTSGSGAFF; DNA: TGTGCCAGCAGTGATCGGACTAGCGGGAGTGGTGCGTTCTTC
size: few; D: .; V: TRBV27; J: TRBJ2-7; CDR3: CASSPRNGHEQYF; DNA: TGTGCCAGCAGTCCCCGGAATGGCCACGAGCAGTACTTC
size: .; D: .; V: TRBV29-1; J: TRBJ1-2; CDR3: CSVEYGDQQAGIYGYTF; DNA: TGCAGCGTTGAATACGGGGACCAACAGGCGGGGATATATGGCTACACCTTC
size: few; D: .; V: TRBV12-3/TRBV12-4; J: TRBJ1-2; CDR3: CASSSGCDGYTF; DNA: TGTGCCAGCAGTTCAGGGTGTGATGGCTACACCTTC
size: .; D: TRBD2; V: TRBV15; J: TRBJ2-5; CDR3: CATSRVGGFETQYF; DNA: TGTGCCACCAGCAGAGTCGGGGGGTTCGAGACCCAGTACTTC
size: once; D: .; V: TRBV12-3/TRBV12-4; J: TRBJ2-3; CDR3: CASGSKFSADTQYF; DNA: TGTGCCAGCGGGTCGAAATTTAGCGCAGATACGCAGTATTTT
size: few; D: TRBD2; V: TRBV11-2; J: TRBJ2-3; CDR3: CASSKSGRGDTQYF; DNA: TGTGCCAGCAGCAAAAGCGGGAGGGGCGATACGCAGTATTTT
size: .; D: TRBD2; V: TRBV6-1; J: TRBJ2-3; CDR3: CASSVDETSGPDTQYF; DNA: TGTGCCAGCAGTGTCGACGAGACTAGCGGGCCAGATACGCAGTATTTT
size: .; D: .; V: TRBV7-9; J: TRBJ1-4; CDR3: CASSVPSGPNEKLFF; DNA: TGTGCCAGCAGCGTCCCATCGGGGCCTAATGAAAAACTGTTTTTT
size: .; D: .; V: TRBV7-8; J: TRBJ2-2; CDR3: CASSLASGTGELFF; DNA: TGTGCCAGCAGCTTAGCGTCCGGAACCGGGGAGCTGTTTTTT
size: few; D: TRBD2; V: TRBV20-1; J: TRBJ2-7; CDR3: CSARVAGRSLAYEQYF; DNA: TGCAGTGCTAGAGTAGCGGGCAGGTCACTTGCCTACGAGCAGTACTTC
size: .; D: .; V: TRBV27; J: TRBJ2-5; CDR3: CASSPLGRTNGETQYF; DNA: TGTGCCAGCAGTCCTTTGGGCAGAACCAATGGAGAGACCCAGTACTTC
size: .; D: TRBD1; V: TRBV30; J: TRBJ2-7; CDR3: CAWSAFDRVITGEQYF; DNA: TGTGCCTGGAGTGCCTTTGACAGGGTAATAACTGGCGAGCAGTACTTC
size: .; D: TRBD1; V: TRBV5-1; J: TRBJ1-2; CDR3: CASSLQTGYDYGYTF; DNA: TGCGCCAGCAGCTTGCAGACAGGGTATGACTATGGCTACACCTTC
size: .; D: TRBD2; V: TRBV10-3; J: TRBJ2-7; CDR3: CAISGTSGGAHEQYF; DNA: TGTGCCATCAGTGGGACTAGCGGGGGGGCCCACGAGCAGTACTTC
size: .; D: .; V: TRBV12-3/TRBV12-4; J: TRBJ1-2; CDR3: CASSFVGDYGYTF; DNA: TGTGCCAGCAGTTTTGTAGGGGACTATGGCTACACCTTC
size: .; D: TRBD1; V: TRBV27; J: TRBJ1-5; CDR3: CASTPGGRNQPQHF; DNA: TGTGCCAGCACCCCAGGGGGCCGGAATCAGCCCCAGCATTTT
size: .; D: .; V: TRBV7-3; J: TRBJ2-3; CDR3: CASSQAADTDTQYF; DNA: TGTGCCAGCAGCCAGGCGGCAGACACAGATACGCAGTATTTT
size: few; D: .; V: TRBV7-9; J: TRBJ1-2; CDR3: CASSVQGGGYTF; DNA: TGTGCCAGCAGCGTCCAGGGAGGAGGCTACACCTTC